This T cell receptor (beta chain) was sequenced for a study of T-cell reconstitution after alpha-beta-depleted transplantation in children. The authors prepared the TCRbeta library with unique molecular identifiers. TCRdb re-derived calls from the PCR reads in MiXCR, one entry per CDR3 protein. Among a few hundred thousand distinct CDR3 sequences listed, around 9.9% were seen once. CDR1 is SGHRS and CDR2 is YFSETQ in the germline V gene. The CDR3 is 15 amino acids. V lost 0 bases to trimming and J lost 2 bases; unmatched junction nucleotides: 4. This clonotype originated in a human donor who donated a stem cell graft to a child with acute myeloid leukemia. Source: PBMCs from the stem cell graft donor, taken from the stem cell graft. This chain uses TRBV5-1 with TRBJ1-1; 7 bases are a match to TRBD1. CDR3: CASSLGDSPNTEAFF. The CDR3 coding sequence is TGCGCCAGCAGCTTGGGGGACAGTCCTAACACTGAAGCTTTCTTT.